This T cell receptor beta chain was recorded in a study of technical replicates of blood from a few donors. Here immunoSEQ multiplex PCR was the method, and the copy in TCRdb shows in-frame clones only, minus some. The repertoire holds around 93,000 clones, with about 95% as singletons. Germline CDR1 and CDR2: SGHVS and FQNEAQ. After removal of 5 bases from V and 5 bases from J, the junction contained 10 bases not matched to a gene. The CDR3 loop spans 15 amino acids. This TCR came from a human donor in good health. The chain links TRBV7-8 to TRBJ2-7, with TRBD2 matching 9 bases. The sample consisted of T cells isolated from PBMCs. The CDR3 region is CASSPPYSGSDEQYF. The DNA for the CDR3 is TGTGCCAGCAGCCCACCTTATAGCGGGAGTGACGAGCAGTACTTC.